This T cell receptor beta chain was observed in a study of blood T cell repertoires in COVID-19. Across the study: Sources were T cells, B-cell-depleted T cells, or PBMCs; the material itself was cDNA or gDNA.

The germline CDR1 and CDR2 sequences are KGHSH and LQKENI. This CDR3 spans 15 amino acids. V trimming: 5 bases; J trimming: 0 bases; junction bases outside the gene matches: 5. In the source study's methods: Amplifying reference gene primers gave estimates of nucleated cell counts. TCRdb keeps only in-frame clones here, not all; method: immunoSEQ multiplex PCR. That table furnishes V, J and clone size, whereas the DNA furnished D and trimming. This sample yields 70,000 or so clones, of which around 90% are seen a single time; 1.5% belongs to the top ten. The source material was peripheral blood. The rearrangement uses TRBV18 and TRBJ1-1, with 8 bases aligning to TRBD1. The receptor was isolated from a man aged 50-60 years with acute or convalescent COVID-19. Written as DNA, the CDR3 is TGTGCCAGCTCAAAAAGACAGGGGTTGAACACTGAAGCTTTCTTT. Translating it yields CASSKRQGLNTEAFF.